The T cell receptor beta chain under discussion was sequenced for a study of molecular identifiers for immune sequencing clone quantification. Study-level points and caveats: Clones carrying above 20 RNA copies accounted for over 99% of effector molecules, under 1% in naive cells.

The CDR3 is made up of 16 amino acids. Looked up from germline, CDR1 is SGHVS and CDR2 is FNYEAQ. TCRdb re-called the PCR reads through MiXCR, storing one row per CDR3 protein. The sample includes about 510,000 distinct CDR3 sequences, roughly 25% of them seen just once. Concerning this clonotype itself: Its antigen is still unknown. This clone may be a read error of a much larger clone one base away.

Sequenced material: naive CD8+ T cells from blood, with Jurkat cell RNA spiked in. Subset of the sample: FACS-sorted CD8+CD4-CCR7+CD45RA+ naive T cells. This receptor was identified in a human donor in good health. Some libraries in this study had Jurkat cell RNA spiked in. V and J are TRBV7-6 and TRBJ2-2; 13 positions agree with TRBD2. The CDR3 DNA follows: TGTACCAGCAGCCCCACTAGCGGGAGGGCCCCCGGGGAGCTGTTTTTT. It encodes CTSSPTSGRAPGELFF.